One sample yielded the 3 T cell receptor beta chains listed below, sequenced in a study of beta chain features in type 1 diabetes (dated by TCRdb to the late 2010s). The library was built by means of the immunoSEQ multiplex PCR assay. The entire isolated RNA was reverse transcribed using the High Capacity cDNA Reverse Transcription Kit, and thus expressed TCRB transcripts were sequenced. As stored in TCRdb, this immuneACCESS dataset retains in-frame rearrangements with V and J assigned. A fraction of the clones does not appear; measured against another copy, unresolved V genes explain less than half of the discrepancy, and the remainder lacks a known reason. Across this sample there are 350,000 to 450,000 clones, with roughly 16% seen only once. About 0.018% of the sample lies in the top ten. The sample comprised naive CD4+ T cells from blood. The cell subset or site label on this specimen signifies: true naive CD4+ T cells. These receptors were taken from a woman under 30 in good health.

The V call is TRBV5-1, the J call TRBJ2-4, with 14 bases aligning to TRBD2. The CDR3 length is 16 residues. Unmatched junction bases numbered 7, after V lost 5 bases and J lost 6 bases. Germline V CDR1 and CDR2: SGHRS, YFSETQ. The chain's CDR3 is CASRPPGLAGVNIQYF. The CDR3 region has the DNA TGCGCCAGCAGGCCTCCGGGACTAGCGGGAGTAAACATTCAGTACTTC.

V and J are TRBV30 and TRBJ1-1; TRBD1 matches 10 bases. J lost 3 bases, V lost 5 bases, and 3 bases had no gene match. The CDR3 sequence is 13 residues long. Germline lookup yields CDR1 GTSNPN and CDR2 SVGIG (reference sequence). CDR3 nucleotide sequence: TGTGCCTGGGCGGGACAGGGGCACACTGAAGCTTTCTTT. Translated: CAWAGQGHTEAFF.

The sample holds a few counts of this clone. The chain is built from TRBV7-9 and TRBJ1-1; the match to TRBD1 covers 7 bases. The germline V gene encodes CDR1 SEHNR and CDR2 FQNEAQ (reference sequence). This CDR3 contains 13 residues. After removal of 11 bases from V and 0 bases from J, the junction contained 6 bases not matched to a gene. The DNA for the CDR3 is TGTGCCCCCCGAGGACAGGTGAACACTGAAGCTTTCTTT. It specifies CAPRGQVNTEAFF. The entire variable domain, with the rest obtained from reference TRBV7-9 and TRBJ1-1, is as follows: DTGVSQNPRHKITKRGQNVTFRCDPISEHNRLYWYRQTLGQGPEFLTYFQNEAQLEKSRLLSDRFSAERPKGSFSTLEIQRTEQGDSAMYLCAPRGQVNTEAFFGQGTRLTVV.